This T cell receptor beta chain was captured in a study of blood T cell repertoires in COVID-19 (dated by TCRdb to between 2020 and 2021). Study-level background: Samples from collaborators originated in the United States, Italy and Spain and spanned both the acute and convalescent phases of COVID-19. The prospective study material was composed of cDNA or gDNA derived from T cells, B-cell-depleted T cells, or PBMCs. Subjects who had been exposed to COVID-19, were actively infected with it, or had recovered from it provided the deeply sampled blood TCRbeta repertoires that made up the dataset. The repertoires were released in a freely available public database meant as a resource for research on the immune response to SARS-CoV-2. The samples were drawn from two sources: the first 160 participants of the ongoing ImmuneRACE study, and over 950 subjects contributed by 6 global collaborators. A de-identified subject ID, COVID-19 status, age in years and sex were almost always included in the sample metadata. HLA class I and class II types, where available, came from metadata supplied by the sample provider rather than from assay-based typing.

Broader findings and caveats from the paper: How much clinical and demographic metadata was included differed by source and by participant, and the metadata was provided uncurated.

Collaborating institutions collected whole blood in K2EDTA tubes following their own protocols. For TCRbeta analysis, collaborator samples were shipped as frozen whole blood, as isolated PBMCs, or as DNA extracted from either sample type. TCRbeta CDR3 regions were amplified from genomic DNA by means of the immunoSEQ Assay, a bias-controlled multiplex PCR. The paper's processing steps were these. Nucleated cell counts per sample were estimated from amplification of reference gene primers within the assay. To quantify the absolute abundance of each unique TCRbeta CDR3 rearrangement, sequence reads were collapsed and filtered. For each sample, productive Simpson clonality was calculated as the square root of Simpson's diversity index across productive rearrangements. Held by TCRdb, this immuneACCESS table contains in-frame sequences only and omits some clones. Under half of the omission traces to an unresolved V gene where checked; the cause of the rest is unknown. The V and J calls and clone size come from that table; D and trimming were worked out from the DNA. A total of some 80,000 clones appear in this sample, 86% of them only once. The ten largest make up approximately 22% of the sample.

As to this clone: The antigen it binds to is not known. Base qualities are not at hand, and no much larger clone is one base apart.

Source material: peripheral blood. The TCR originated in a woman of 80 years or more in a cohort sampled during active or convalescent COVID-19.

The CDR3 region reads CASSLCRTDREGGDEAFF. The DNA sequence is given as TGCGCCAGCAGTCTTTGTCGGACGGACAGGGAAGGGGGGGATGAAGCTTTCTTT. The rearrangement combines TRBV23-1 with TRBJ1-1; 8 bases in between match TRBD1. TRBV23-1 is assigned to the ORF class and has an uncertain function. Including the terminal cysteine and phenylalanine, the CDR3 comprises 18 residues. Only the CDR3 portion is preserved as DNA: 54 bases, with reading frame beginning at the first base. V is pruned by 4 bases and J by 7 bases, leaving 20 bases of the junction without a gene match.